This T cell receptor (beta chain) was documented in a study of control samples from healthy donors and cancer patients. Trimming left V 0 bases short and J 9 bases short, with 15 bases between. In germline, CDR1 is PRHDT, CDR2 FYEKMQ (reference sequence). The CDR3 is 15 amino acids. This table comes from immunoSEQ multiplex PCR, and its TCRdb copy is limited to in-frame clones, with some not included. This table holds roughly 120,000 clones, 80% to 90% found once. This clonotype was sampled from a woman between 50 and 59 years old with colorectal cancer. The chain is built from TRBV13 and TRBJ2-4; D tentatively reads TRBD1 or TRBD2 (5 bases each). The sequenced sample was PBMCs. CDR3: CASSLGGTLGGIQYF. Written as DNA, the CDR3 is TGTGCCAGCAGCTTAGGGGGGACCCTGGGCGGCATTCAGTACTTC.